The clone carrying this T cell receptor (beta chain) was detected a few times. Antigen: not known. Germline CDR1 MGHDK, CDR2 SYGVNS. This CDR3 contains 13 residues. V gave up 2 bases and J gave up 5 bases, with 9 bases separating them. Each CDR3 protein is one row after TCRdb ran MiXCR on the RT-PCR reads. The sample contains about half a million distinct CDR3 sequences, around 25% of which appear only once. The sample originates from a study of response to subunit inactivated influenza vaccine. Notes on the study in general: Authors suggested few new T cells are recruited by each seasonal influenza vaccination.

This clonotype was sampled from a man aged 50 to 59 who received an inactivated influenza vaccine. The V gene is TRBV25-1, the J gene TRBJ2-5, with unresolved D. Material: CD4+ T cells sorted from PBMCs, obtained approximately 5 days after vaccination. CDR3 DNA: TGTGCCAGCAGTGAACTAGATAGGGAGACCCAGTACTTC. This sequence encodes CASSELDRETQYF.